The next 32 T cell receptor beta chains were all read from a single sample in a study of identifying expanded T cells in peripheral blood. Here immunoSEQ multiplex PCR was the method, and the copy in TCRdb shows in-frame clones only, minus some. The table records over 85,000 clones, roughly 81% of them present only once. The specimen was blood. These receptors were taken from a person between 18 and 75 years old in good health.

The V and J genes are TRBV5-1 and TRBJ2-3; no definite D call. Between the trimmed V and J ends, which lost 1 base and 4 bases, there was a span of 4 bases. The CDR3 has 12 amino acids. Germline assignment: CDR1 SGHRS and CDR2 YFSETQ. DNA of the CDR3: TGCGCCAGCAGCTTGTATGCAGATACGCAGTATTTT. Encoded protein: CASSLYADTQYF. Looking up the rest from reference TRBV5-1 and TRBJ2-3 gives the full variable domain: KAGVTQTPRYLIKTRGQQVTLSCSPISGHRSVSWYQQTPGQGLQFLFEYFSETQRNKGNFPGRFSGRQFSNSRSEMNVSTLELGDSALYLCASSLYADTQYFGPGTRLTVL.

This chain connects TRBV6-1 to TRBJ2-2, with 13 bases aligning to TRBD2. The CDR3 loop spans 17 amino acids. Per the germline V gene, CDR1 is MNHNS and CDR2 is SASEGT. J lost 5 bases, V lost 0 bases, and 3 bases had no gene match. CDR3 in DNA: TGTGCCAGCAGTGAAGCGTCGGGACTAGCGGGAACCGGGGAGCTGTTTTTT. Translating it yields CASSEASGLAGTGELFF.

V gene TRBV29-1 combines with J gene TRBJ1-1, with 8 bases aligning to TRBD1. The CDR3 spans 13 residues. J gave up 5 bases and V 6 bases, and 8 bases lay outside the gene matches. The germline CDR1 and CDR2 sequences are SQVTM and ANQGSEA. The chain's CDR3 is CSVSGGLRTEAFF. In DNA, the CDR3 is TGCAGCGTATCAGGGGGCCTTAGGACTGAAGCTTTCTTT.

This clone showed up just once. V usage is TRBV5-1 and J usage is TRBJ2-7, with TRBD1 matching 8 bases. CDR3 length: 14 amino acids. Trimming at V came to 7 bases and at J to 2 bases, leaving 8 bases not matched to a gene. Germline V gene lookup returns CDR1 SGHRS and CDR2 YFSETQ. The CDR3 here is CASSGDRGTYEQYF. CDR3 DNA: TGCGCCAGCTCCGGAGACAGGGGTACCTACGAGCAGTACTTC.

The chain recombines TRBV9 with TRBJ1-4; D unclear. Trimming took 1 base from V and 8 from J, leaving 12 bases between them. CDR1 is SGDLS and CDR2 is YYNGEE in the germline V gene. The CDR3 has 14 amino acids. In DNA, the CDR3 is TGTGCCAGCAGCGTAACTCCTCGGGAGGAAAAACTGTTTTTT. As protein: CASSVTPREEKLFF.

The DNA of the CDR3 is TGTGCCAGCAGCTCCTCCGGGACACCTAGCAATGAGCAGTTCTTC. The encoded protein is CASSSSGTPSNEQFF. The chain has TRBV7-9 and TRBJ2-1; tentative D call: TRBD1 (6 bases). The V gene's germline CDR1 is SEHNR and CDR2 FQNEAQ (reference sequence). The V end lost 4 bases, the J end lost 6 bases, and 16 bases lay between the germline ends. The CDR3 covers 15 residues.

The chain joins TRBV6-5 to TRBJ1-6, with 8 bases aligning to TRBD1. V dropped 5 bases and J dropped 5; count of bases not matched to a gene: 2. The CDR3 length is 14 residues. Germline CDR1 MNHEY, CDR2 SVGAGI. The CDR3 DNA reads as TGTGCCAGCAGTCGGGACAGGAATAATTCACCCCTCCACTTT. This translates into CASSRDRNNSPLHF.

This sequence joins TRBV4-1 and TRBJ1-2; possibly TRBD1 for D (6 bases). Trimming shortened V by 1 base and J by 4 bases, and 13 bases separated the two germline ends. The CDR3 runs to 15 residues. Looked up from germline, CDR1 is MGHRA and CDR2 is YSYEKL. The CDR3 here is CASSQVDGQLYGYTF. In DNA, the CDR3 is TGCGCCAGCAGCCAAGTGGACGGACAGCTCTATGGCTACACCTTC.

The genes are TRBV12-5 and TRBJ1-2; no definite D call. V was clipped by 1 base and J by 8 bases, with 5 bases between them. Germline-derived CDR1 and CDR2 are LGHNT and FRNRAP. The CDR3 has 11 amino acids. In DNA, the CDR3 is TGTGCTAGTGGTTTGGGGAGCGGCTACACCTTC. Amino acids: CASGLGSGYTF.

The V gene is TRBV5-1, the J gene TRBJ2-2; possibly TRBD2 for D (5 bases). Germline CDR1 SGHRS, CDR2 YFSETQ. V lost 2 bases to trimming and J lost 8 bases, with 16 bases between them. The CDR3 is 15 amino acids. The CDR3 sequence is CASSLVSFEGGELFF. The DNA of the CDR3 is TGCGCCAGCAGCTTAGTGTCTTTCGAGGGAGGGGAGCTGTTTTTT. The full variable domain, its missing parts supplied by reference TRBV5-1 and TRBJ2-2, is KAGVTQTPRYLIKTRGQQVTLSCSPISGHRSVSWYQQTPGQGLQFLFEYFSETQRNKGNFPGRFSGRQFSNSRSEMNVSTLELGDSALYLCASSLVSFEGGELFFGEGSRLTVL.

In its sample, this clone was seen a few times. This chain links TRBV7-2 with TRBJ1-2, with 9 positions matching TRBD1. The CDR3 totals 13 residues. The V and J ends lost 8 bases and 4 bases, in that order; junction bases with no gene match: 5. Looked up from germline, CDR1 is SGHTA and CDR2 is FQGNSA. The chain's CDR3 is CASLLGQGYGYTF. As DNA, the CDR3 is TGTGCCAGCCTCCTGGGACAGGGCTATGGCTACACCTTC.

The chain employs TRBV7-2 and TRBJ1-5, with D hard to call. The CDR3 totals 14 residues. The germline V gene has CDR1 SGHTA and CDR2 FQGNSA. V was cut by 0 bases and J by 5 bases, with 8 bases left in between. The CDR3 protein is CASSLAAVDQPQHF. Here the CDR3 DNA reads TGTGCCAGCAGCTTAGCCGCAGTCGATCAGCCCCAGCATTTT. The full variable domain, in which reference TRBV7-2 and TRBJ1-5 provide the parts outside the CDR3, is GAGVSQSPSNKVTEKGKDVELRCDPISGHTALYWYRQSLGQGLEFLIYFQGNSAPDKSGLPSDRFSAERTGGSVSTLTIQRTQQEDSAVYLCASSLAAVDQPQHFGDGTRLSIL.

The CDR3 region has the DNA TGCGCCAGCAGCTTGGACAGAAACATTCAGTACTTC. Translated, it gives CASSLDRNIQYF. The chain links TRBV5-1 to TRBJ2-4; D unclear. The CDR3 is made up of 12 amino acids. The germline V and J ends were trimmed by 0 bases and 6 bases, with 4 bases remaining between them. CDR1 SGHRS and CDR2 YFSETQ come from the germline V gene.

The CDR3 loop reads CASSERRLSFEKLFF. The CDR3, as DNA: TGTGCCAGCAGTGAACGCCGTCTATCCTTTGAAAAACTGTTTTTT. The chain carries TRBV25-1 and TRBJ1-4, with no clear D. Trimming took off 2 bases at V and 7 bases at J, with 14 bases between the two ends. This CDR3 spans 15 amino acids. Germline CDR1 MGHDK, CDR2 SYGVNS. The complete variable domain, with remaining parts taken from reference TRBV25-1 and TRBJ1-4, reads EADIYQTPRYLVIGTGKKITLECSQTMGHDKMYWYQQDPGMELHLIHYSYGVNSTEKGDLSSESTVSRIRTEHFPLTLESARPSHTSQYLCASSERRLSFEKLFFGSGTQLSVL.

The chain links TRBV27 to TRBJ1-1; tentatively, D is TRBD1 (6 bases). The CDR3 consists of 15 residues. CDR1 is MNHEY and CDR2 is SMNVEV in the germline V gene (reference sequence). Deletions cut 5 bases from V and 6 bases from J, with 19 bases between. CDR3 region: CASSLARTAEAEAFF. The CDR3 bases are TGTGCCAGCAGTCTTGCTAGGACAGCCGAGGCTGAAGCTTTCTTT.

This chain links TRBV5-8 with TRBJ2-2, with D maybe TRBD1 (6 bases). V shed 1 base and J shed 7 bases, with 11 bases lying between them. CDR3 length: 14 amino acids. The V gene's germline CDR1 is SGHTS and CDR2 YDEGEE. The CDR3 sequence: CASSLWQGIGELFF. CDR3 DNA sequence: TGTGCCAGCAGCTTGTGGCAGGGGATCGGGGAGCTGTTTTTT. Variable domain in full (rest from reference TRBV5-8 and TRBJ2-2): EAGVTQSPTHLIKTRGQQATLRCSPISGHTSVYWYQQALGLGLQFLLWYDEGEERNRGNFPPRFSGRQFPNYSSELNVNALELEDSALYLCASSLWQGIGELFFGEGSRLTVL.

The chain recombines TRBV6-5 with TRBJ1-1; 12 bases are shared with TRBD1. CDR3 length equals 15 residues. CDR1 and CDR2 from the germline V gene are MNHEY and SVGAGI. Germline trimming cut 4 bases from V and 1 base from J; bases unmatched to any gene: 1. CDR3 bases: TGTGCCAGCAGTTGGGACAGGGGGCGGAACACTGAAGCTTTCTTT. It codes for CASSWDRGRNTEAFF.

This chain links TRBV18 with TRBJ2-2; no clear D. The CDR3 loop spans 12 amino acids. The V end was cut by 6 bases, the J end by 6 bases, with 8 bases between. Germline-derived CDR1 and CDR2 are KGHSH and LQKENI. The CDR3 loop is CASSLTPGELFF. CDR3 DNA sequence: TGTGCCAGCTCCCTGACACCCGGGGAGCTGTTTTTT.

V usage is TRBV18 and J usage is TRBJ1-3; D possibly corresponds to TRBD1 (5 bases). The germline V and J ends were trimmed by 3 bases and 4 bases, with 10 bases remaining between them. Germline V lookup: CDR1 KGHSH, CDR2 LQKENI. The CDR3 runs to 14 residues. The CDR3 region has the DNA TGTGCCAGCTCACCGGGGGACGGAGGAAACACCATATATTTT. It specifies CASSPGDGGNTIYF.

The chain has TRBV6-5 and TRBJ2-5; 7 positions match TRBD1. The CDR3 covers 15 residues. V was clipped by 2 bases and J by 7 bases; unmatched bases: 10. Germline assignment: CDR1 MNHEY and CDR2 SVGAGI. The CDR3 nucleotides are TGTGCCAGCAGTTACCAGGACAGGCGAGTCGGGACCCAGTACTTC. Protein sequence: CASSYQDRRVGTQYF.

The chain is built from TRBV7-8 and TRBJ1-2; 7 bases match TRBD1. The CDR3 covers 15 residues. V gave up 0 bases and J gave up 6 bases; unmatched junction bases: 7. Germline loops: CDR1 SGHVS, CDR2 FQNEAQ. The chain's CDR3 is CASSLALTGFDGYTF. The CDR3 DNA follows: TGTGCCAGCAGCTTAGCGCTGACAGGGTTTGATGGCTACACCTTC.

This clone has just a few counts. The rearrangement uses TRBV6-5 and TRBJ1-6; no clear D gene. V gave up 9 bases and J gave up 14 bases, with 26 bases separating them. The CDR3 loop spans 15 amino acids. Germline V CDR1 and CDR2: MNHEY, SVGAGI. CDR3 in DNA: TGTGCCAGTTGCCCGGGAAAAGGGTCGATTTTGTCCCTCCACTTT. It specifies CASCPGKGSILSLHF.

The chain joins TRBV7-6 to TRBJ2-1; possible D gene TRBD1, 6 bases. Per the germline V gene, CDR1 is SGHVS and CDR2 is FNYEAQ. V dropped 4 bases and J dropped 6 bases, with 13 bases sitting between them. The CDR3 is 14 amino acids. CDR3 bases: TGTGCCAGCAGCTCTCCATCGACAGGCAATGAGCAGTTCTTC. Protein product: CASSSPSTGNEQFF.

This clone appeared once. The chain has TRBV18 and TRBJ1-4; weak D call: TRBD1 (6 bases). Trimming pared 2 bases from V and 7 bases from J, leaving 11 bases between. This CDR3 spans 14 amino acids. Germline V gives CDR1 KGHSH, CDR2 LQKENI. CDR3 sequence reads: CASSPGGYPEKLFF. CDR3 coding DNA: TGTGCCAGCTCACCAGGGGGCTACCCTGAAAAACTGTTTTTT. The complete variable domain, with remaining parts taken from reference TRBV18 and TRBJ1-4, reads NAGVMQNPRHLVRRRGQEARLRCSPMKGHSHVYWYRQLPEEGLKFMVYLQKENIIDESGMPKERFSAEFPKEGPSILRIQQVVRGDSAAYFCASSPGGYPEKLFFGSGTQLSVL.

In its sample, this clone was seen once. The CDR3 DNA reads as TGCGCCAGCAGCCAAGGACAGTTTAGCAATCAGCCCCAGCATTTT. Protein product: CASSQGQFSNQPQHF. The chain couples TRBV4-1 to TRBJ1-5; tentatively, D is TRBD1 (5 bases). V gave up 1 base and J gave up 0 bases, with 7 bases separating them. Germline V gene data show CDR1 as MGHRA and CDR2 as YSYEKL. This CDR3 has 15 amino acids.

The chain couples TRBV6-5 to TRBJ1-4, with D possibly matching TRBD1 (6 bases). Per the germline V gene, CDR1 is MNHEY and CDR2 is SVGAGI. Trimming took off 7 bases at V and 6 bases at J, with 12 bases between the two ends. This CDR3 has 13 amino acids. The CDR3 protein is CASKDSGDEKLFF. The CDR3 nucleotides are TGTGCCAGCAAGGACAGTGGGGATGAAAAACTGTTTTTT.

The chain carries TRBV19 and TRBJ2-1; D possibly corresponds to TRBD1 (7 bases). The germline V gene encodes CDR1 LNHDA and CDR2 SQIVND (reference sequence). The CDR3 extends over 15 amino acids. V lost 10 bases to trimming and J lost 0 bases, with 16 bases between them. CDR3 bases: TGTGCCACCAACCCAGGGGGGAGCTCCTACAATGAGCAGTTCTTC. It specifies CATNPGGSSYNEQFF.

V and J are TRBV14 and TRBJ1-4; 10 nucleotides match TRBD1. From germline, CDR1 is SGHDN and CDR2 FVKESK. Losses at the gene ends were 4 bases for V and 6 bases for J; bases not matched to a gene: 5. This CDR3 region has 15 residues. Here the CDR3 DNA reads TGTGCCAGCAGCCCTTTGGACAGGGGGTATGAAAAACTGTTTTTT. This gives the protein CASSPLDRGYEKLFF.

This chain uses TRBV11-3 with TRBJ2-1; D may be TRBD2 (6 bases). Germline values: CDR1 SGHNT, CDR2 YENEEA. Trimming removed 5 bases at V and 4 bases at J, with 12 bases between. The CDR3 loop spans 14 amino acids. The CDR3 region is CASSSSGTYNEQFF. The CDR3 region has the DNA TGTGCCAGCAGCAGTAGCGGTACTTACAATGAGCAGTTCTTC.

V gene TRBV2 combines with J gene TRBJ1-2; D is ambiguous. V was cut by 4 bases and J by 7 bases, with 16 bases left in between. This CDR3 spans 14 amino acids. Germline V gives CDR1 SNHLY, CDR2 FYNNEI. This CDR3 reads CASSGEMRSGGYTF. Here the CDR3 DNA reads TGTGCCAGCAGTGGAGAAATGCGCTCCGGTGGCTACACCTTC.

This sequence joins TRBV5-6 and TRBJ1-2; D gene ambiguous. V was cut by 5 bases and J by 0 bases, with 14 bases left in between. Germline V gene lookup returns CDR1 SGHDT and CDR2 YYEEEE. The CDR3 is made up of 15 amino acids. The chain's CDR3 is CASRQGQVANYGYTF. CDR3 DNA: TGTGCCAGCAGACAAGGGCAAGTAGCTAACTATGGCTACACCTTC. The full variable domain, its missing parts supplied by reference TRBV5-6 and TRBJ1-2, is DAGVTQSPTHLIKTRGQQVTLRCSPKSGHDTVSWYQQALGQGPQFIFQYYEEEERQRGNFPDRFSGHQFPNYSSELNVNALLLGDSALYLCASRQGQVANYGYTFGSGTRLTVV.

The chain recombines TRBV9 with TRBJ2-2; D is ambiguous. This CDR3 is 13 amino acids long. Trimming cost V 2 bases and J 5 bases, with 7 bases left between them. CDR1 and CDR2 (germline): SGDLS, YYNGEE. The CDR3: CASSVDLTGELFF. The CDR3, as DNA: TGTGCCAGCAGCGTCGACCTAACCGGGGAGCTGTTTTTT.